These T cell receptor beta chains were read from a single sample in a study of blood T cell repertoires in COVID-19. Profiling relied on immunoSEQ multiplex PCR, and the TCRdb table lists in-frame clones only, not all of them. In the table there are approximately 330,000 clones, roughly 89% of which are singletons. The sample taken for sequencing was peripheral blood. All receptors derive from a man aged 25-45 years with COVID-19, enrolled during active disease. CDR3s include the opening cysteine and the closing phenylalanine or tryptophan. Fields, in order: D gene, clone size, V gene, J gene, CDR3 DNA, CDR3 protein. D genes are given only for firm matches. Clone size is stated in some rows and not others, as once, few, many or a class when expanded.

>-|few|TRBV5-4|TRBJ1-2
TGTGCCAGCAGCTTGGACAGCTATGGCTACACCTTC
CASSLDSYGYTF
>TRBD2|-|TRBV19|TRBJ2-7
TGTGCCAGTAGTATCGAAGCGGGAGTGGGCGACGAGCAGTACTTC
CASSIEAGVGDEQYF
>TRBD1|-|TRBV5-4|TRBJ2-7
TGTGCCAGCAGCTTGACAGGGGGCCCCTCCTACGAGCAGTACTTC
CASSLTGGPSYEQYF
>TRBD1|-|TRBV9|TRBJ1-6
TGTGCCAGCAGCGCCCCGGGACAGGGGAATTCACCCCTCCACTTT
CASSAPGQGNSPLHF
>-|-|TRBV3-1/TRBV3-2|TRBJ1-1
TGTGCCAGCAGCCAATTTCGGACTGAAGCTTTCTTT
CASSQFRTEAFF
>-|few|TRBV5-3|TRBJ1-2
TGTGCCAGAAGCTTAGAGTATTATGGCTACACCTTC
CARSLEYYGYTF
>-|-|TRBV16|TRBJ1-3
TGTGCCAGCAGCCAATTGGAGGTCCCTGGAAACACCATATATTTT
CASSQLEVPGNTIYF
>TRBD2|-|TRBV6-5|TRBJ2-7
TGTGCCAGCAGTTACTCGACGCTAGCGGCCTACGAGCAGTACTTC
CASSYSTLAAYEQYF
>TRBD1|-|TRBV9|TRBJ1-2
TGTGCCAGCAGCGCGGGGACAGGCAAGATCTATGGCTACACCTTC
CASSAGTGKIYGYTF
>TRBD1|-|TRBV3-1/TRBV3-2|TRBJ2-3
TGTGCCAGCAGCCCCCGGACAGGGATCGGGGATACGCAGTATTTT
CASSPRTGIGDTQYF
>TRBD1|-|TRBV5-6|TRBJ2-3
TGTGCCAGCAGCTTGACAGGGGCAGATACGCAGTATTTT
CASSLTGADTQYF
>TRBD1|-|TRBV6-5|TRBJ2-2
TGTGCCAGCAGTTACGCGGGACAGGGTAGCGGGGAGCTGTTTTTT
CASSYAGQGSGELFF
>TRBD2|-|TRBV7-9|TRBJ2-7
TGTGCCAGCAGCTTACCCCTGGGACTAGATTACGAGCAGTACTTC
CASSLPLGLDYEQYF
>-|-|TRBV29-1|TRBJ2-1
TGCAGCGTTGTTTACCGGGGGAATGAGCAGTTCTTC
CSVVYRGNEQFF
>-|-|TRBV5-8|TRBJ1-2
TGTGCCAGCAGCTTGGTGGCGGGTAATGGCTACACCTTC
CASSLVAGNGYTF
>TRBD1|-|TRBV30|TRBJ2-7
TGTGCCTGGAGTGTCTCGGGGACAGGGGCCCACGAGCAGTACTTC
CAWSVSGTGAHEQYF
>TRBD1|-|TRBV5-1|TRBJ2-7
TGCGCCAGCAGCTTGGCCACAGGGGGTTACGAGCAGTACTTC
CASSLATGGYEQYF
>-|-|TRBV4-1|TRBJ1-1
TGCGCCAGCAGCCAAGGTCTCTCTCGGAGAGACACTGAAGCTTTCTTT
CASSQGLSRRDTEAFF
>-|-|TRBV10-3|TRBJ2-2
TGTGCCATCAGTCCGGGACAGAACACCGGGGAGCTGTTTTTT
CAISPGQNTGELFF
>-|-|TRBV18|TRBJ2-5
TGTGCCAGCTCAACCACAGGGGAGACCCAGTACTTC
CASSTTGETQYF
>TRBD2|once|TRBV7-3|TRBJ2-1
TGTGCCAGCAGCTGGGGGACTAGCCCTAAGCAAGCAGAGTTCTTC
CASSWGTSPKQAEFF
>-|few|TRBV7-9|TRBJ1-1
TGTGCCAGCAGCTCAGAGGGGAGGACTGAAGCTTTCTTT
CASSSEGRTEAFF
>TRBD1|-|TRBV6-5|TRBJ2-7
TGTGCCAGCAGTTTCCCGGGACAGGGCCGGTTCGAGCAGTACTTC
CASSFPGQGRFEQYF
>TRBD1|-|TRBV24-1|TRBJ2-5
TGTGCCACCAGTGATCCACAGGGGGCGGCGGAGACCCAGTACTTC
CATSDPQGAAETQYF
>TRBD1|-|TRBV6-1|TRBJ1-4
TGTGCCAGCAGTGGGTGGGGGACAGGGCAAAATGAAAAACTGTTTTTT
CASSGWGTGQNEKLFF
>TRBD1|-|TRBV25-1|TRBJ2-1
TGTGCCAGCAGTGCCGGGACAGGGTGGGGAAATGAGCAGTTCTTC
CASSAGTGWGNEQFF
>-|-|TRBV7-3|TRBJ1-1
TGTGCCAGCAGCATGACAGGGAACACTGAAGCTTTCTTT
CASSMTGNTEAFF
>TRBD2|-|TRBV6-6|TRBJ2-7
TGTGCCAGCAGTTCCCGGGGGGAAAGCTCCTACGAGCAGTACTTC
CASSSRGESSYEQYF
>TRBD2|-|TRBV29-1|TRBJ2-7
TGCAGCGTTTACGGGAGGGCCGGTGAGCAGTACTTC
CSVYGRAGEQYF
>TRBD1|-|TRBV18|TRBJ1-6
TGTGCCAGCTCTGGGACAGGGGGCTCCTATAATTCACCCCTCCACTTT
CASSGTGGSYNSPLHF
>TRBD1|-|TRBV18|TRBJ2-2
TGTGCCAGCTTACAGGGGCCTAACACCGGGGAGCTGTTTTTT
CASLQGPNTGELFF
>-|-|TRBV3-1/TRBV3-2|TRBJ2-7
TGTGCCAGCAGCTTTACATACCGATCCTACGAGCAGTACTTC
CASSFTYRSYEQYF
>-|-|TRBV4-2|TRBJ1-5
TGTGCCAGCAGCCAAGCCCAGTATAGCAATCAGCCCCAGCATTTT
CASSQAQYSNQPQHF
>TRBD2|once|TRBV19|TRBJ2-1
TGTGCCAGTAGAAAAGCGGGAGGGTCCTACAATGAGCAGTTCTTC
CASRKAGGSYNEQFF
>-|once|TRBV3-1/TRBV3-2|TRBJ2-3
TGTGCCAGCAGCCAAGTTTGGGAGCGGGCTAGCACAGATACGCAGTATTTT
CASSQVWERASTDTQYF
>-|-|TRBV9|TRBJ2-1
TGTGCCAGCAGCGTAGCTACTATAGGCTACAATGAGCAGTTCTTC
CASSVATIGYNEQFF
>TRBD1|-|TRBV29-1|TRBJ1-6
TGCAGCGCTAGGGACAGAGATAATTCACCCCTCCACTTT
CSARDRDNSPLHF
>-|-|TRBV19|TRBJ1-2
TGTGCCACCGGACAGAGGGCCCACTATGGCTACACCTTC
CATGQRAHYGYTF
>-|-|TRBV28|TRBJ1-2
TGTGCCAGCAGCCCGGCGACTCGTTTACAAGGCTACACCTTC
CASSPATRLQGYTF
>-|-|TRBV27|TRBJ1-1
TGTGCCAGCAACGTAGGACAGATGAACACTGAAGCTTTCTTT
CASNVGQMNTEAFF
>-|-|TRBV28|TRBJ1-5
TGTGCCAGCAGTTTACAGGGGTATCAGCCCCAGCATTTT
CASSLQGYQPQHF
>-|once|TRBV9|TRBJ2-2
TGTGCCAGCAGAGTCGACAGGAACACCGGGGAGCTGTTTTTT
CASRVDRNTGELFF
>TRBD2|once|TRBV24-1|TRBJ2-5
TGTGCCACCAGTGCCTCCGGGCGGACGGGAGGAGAGACCCAGTACTTC
CATSASGRTGGETQYF
>TRBD1|-|TRBV12-5|TRBJ1-2
TGTGCTAGTGGTTTGGTAGCAGGGGGCCCCTATGGCTACACCTTC
CASGLVAGGPYGYTF
>-|-|TRBV7-2|TRBJ1-6
TGTGCCAGCAGCTTAGGACGGGTTAGGGGTTCACCCCTCCACTTT
CASSLGRVRGSPLHF
>-|-|TRBV30|TRBJ2-3
TGTGCCTGGAGACAGGGTAGGGCAGATACGCAGTATTTT
CAWRQGRADTQYF
>-|few|TRBV6-2/TRBV6-3|TRBJ2-5
TGTGCCAGCAGTTCCCGGTTAGGCGGAGAGACCCAGTACTTC
CASSSRLGGETQYF
>TRBD1|-|TRBV7-3|TRBJ1-1
TGTGCCAGCAGCTACTCCCGGGACAGTGAAGCTTTCTTT
CASSYSRDSEAFF
>TRBD2|-|TRBV29-1|TRBJ2-5
TGCAGCGTTGCGGCGGGAGGGAGTCAAGAGACCCAGTACTTC
CSVAAGGSQETQYF
>-|-|TRBV7-9|TRBJ1-3
TGTGCCAGCAGCTCCGGGGACAACCGCATCTCTGGAAACACCATATATTTT
CASSSGDNRISGNTIYF
>-|-|TRBV5-1|TRBJ2-3
TGCGCCAGCAGCGCCGGGATTATCTCAGATACGCAGTATTTT
CASSAGIISDTQYF
>TRBD2|few|TRBV5-1|TRBJ2-1
TGCGCCAGCAGCCCACGATATGCGAGCGGGAGGGCCTACAATGAGCAGTTCTTC
CASSPRYASGRAYNEQFF
>-|-|TRBV18|TRBJ2-2
TGTGCCAGCTCACGGCCCACCGGGGAGCTGTTTTTT
CASSRPTGELFF